The next 32 T cell receptor beta chains were all read from a single sample in a study of T cells in Graves' hyperthyroidism and ophthalmopathy. TCR beta CDR3 region amplification was performed from RNA transcripts. HTBI primers were the set used in a first-round RT-PCR of the TCR CDR3. TCRdb redid the calling of the multiplex PCR reads with MiXCR, one entry per CDR3 protein. In the table there are approximately 590,000 distinct CDR3 sequences, approximately 14% of which are singletons. Source material: blood. The receptor set was obtained from a woman in her thirties with Graves' hyperthyroidism.

The rearrangement links TRBV4-1 to TRBJ2-1; perhaps TRBD2 as D (5 bases). V lost 1 base to trimming and J lost 0 bases, with 19 bases between them. The germline CDR1 and CDR2 sequences are MGHRA and YSYEKL. The CDR3 is 19 amino acids. The CDR3 loop is CASSQVETRLGSSYNEQFF. The DNA of the CDR3 is TGCGCCAGCAGCCAAGTCGAGACCCGACTGGGGAGCTCCTACAATGAGCAGTTCTTC.

This clonotype was seen a few times. The gene calls are TRBV30 and TRBJ1-1; 7 positions match TRBD1. With 2 bases clipped from V and 0 bases from J, the junction kept 12 bases outside the gene matches. The CDR3 spans 17 residues. Germline lookup yields CDR1 GTSNPN and CDR2 SVGIG (reference sequence). The chain's CDR3 is CAWSLGFIGGMNTEAFF. For the CDR3, the DNA is TGTGCCTGGAGTTTGGGTTTTATAGGGGGCATGAACACTGAAGCTTTCTTT. The full variable domain, rest sourced from reference TRBV30 and TRBJ1-1, is SQTIHQWPATLVQPVGSPLSLECTVEGTSNPNLYWYRQAAGRGLQLLFYSVGIGQISSEVPQNLSASRPQDRQFILSSKKLLLSDSGFYLCAWSLGFIGGMNTEAFFGQGTRLTVV.

This clonotype was found a few times. A much larger clone sits a single nucleotide away, making a read error possible. The chain employs TRBV7-2 and TRBJ2-2; D ambiguous. Germline-derived CDR1 and CDR2 are SGHTA and FQGNSA. V was clipped by 4 bases and J by 0 bases, with 12 bases between them. The CDR3 has 16 amino acids. The DNA for the CDR3 is TGTGCCAGCAGCTCCGTAGTGGGCACGAACACCGGGGAGCTGTTTTTT. Encoded protein: CASSSVVGTNTGELFF.

The gene calls are TRBV7-3 and TRBJ2-1; TRBD1 aligns across 12 bases. The CDR3 length is 14 residues. The V gene's germline CDR1 is SGHTA and CDR2 FQGTGA. The V gene end was trimmed by 4 bases and the J gene end by 12 bases; junction bases not matched to a gene: 7. Here the CDR3 DNA reads TGTGCCAGCAGCTCAACGGGACAGGGGGCCGCGCAGTTCTTC. Protein product: CASSSTGQGAAQFF.

Ten or more counts support this clonotype. The chain is built from TRBV20-1 and TRBJ2-3; 11 nucleotides line up with TRBD2. CDR3 length equals 17 residues. Germline trimming cut 1 base from V and 0 bases from J; bases unmatched to any gene: 6. CDR1 and CDR2 from the germline V gene are DFQATT and SNEGSKA (reference sequence). The CDR3 spells CSARAIAGGGSTDTQYF. CDR3 nucleotide sequence: TGCAGTGCTAGAGCAATAGCGGGAGGGGGAAGCACAGATACGCAGTATTTT.

This clonotype has more than one count but fewer than ten. The CDR3 region is CAWYGWYTGELFF. The CDR3, as DNA: TGTGCCTGGTACGGCTGGTACACCGGGGAGCTGTTTTTT. This chain joins TRBV30 and TRBJ2-2; D uncertain. Germline V CDR1 and CDR2: GTSNPN, SVGIG (reference sequence). The germline V and J ends were trimmed by 5 bases and 3 bases, with 10 bases remaining between them. The CDR3 is 13 residues long.

CDR3 in DNA: TGCGCCAGTAAGAACTGGGGGGTCGATTTTGCAACTAATGAAAAACTGTTTTTT. Translation: CASKNWGVDFATNEKLFF. This chain connects TRBV5-1 to TRBJ1-4, with a possible D match to TRBD1 (5 bases). The CDR3 has 18 amino acids. The germline V gene encodes CDR1 SGHRS and CDR2 YFSETQ. V dropped 8 bases and J dropped 0 bases, with 23 bases sitting between them.

The chain is built from TRBV7-2 and TRBJ2-1, with 9 bases identical to TRBD2. Trimming at V came to 2 bases and at J to 10 bases, leaving 9 bases not matched to a gene. This CDR3 is built from 15 residues. CDR1 is SGHTA and CDR2 is FQGNSA in the germline V gene. The CDR3 reads CASSLLAGQGYEQFF. CDR3 sequence (DNA): TGTGCCAGCAGCTTACTAGCGGGACAAGGCTACGAGCAGTTCTTC.

With regard to this clonotype: The junction departs from the called germline gene at one end, perhaps through a read error. CDR3 sequence: CASSPQLRLDTMGTGTQYF. The CDR3 region has the DNA TGTGCCAGCTCACCTCAACTACGACTAGATACTATGGGGACAGGTACGCAGTATTTT. The chain has TRBV18 and TRBJ2-3, with 8 nucleotides matching TRBD1. Germline CDR1 reads KGHSH; CDR2 reads LQKENI. This CDR3 spans 19 amino acids. Full variable domain (rest looked up from reference TRBV18 and TRBJ2-3): NAGVMQNPRHLVRRRGQEARLRCSPMKGHSHVYWYRQLPEEGLKFMVYLQKENIIDESGMPKERFSAEFPKEGPSILRIQQVVRGDSAAYFCASSPQLRLDTMGTGTQYFGPGTRLTVL.

The rearrangement links TRBV27 to TRBJ2-5; D is tentatively TRBD1 or TRBD2 (5 bases each). V lost 6 bases, J lost 7 bases, and 15 bases lay in between. This CDR3 has 13 amino acids. In germline, CDR1 is MNHEY, CDR2 SMNVEV (reference sequence). Here the CDR3 reads CASSKGARGTQYF. DNA for the CDR3: TGTGCCAGCAGCAAGGGCGCGAGGGGGACCCAGTACTTC.

The chain links TRBV4-2 to TRBJ2-2; 9 bases line up with TRBD1. The germline gives CDR1 LGHNA, CDR2 YNFKEQ. CDR3 length: 16 amino acids. J gave up 5 bases and V 1 base, and 5 bases lay outside the gene matches. The DNA for the CDR3 is TGTGCCAGCAGCCAAGCGGGGACAGGGCAAACCGGGGAGCTGTTTTTT. Translating gives CASSQAGTGQTGELFF.

This clonotype was seen ten or more times. The chain joins TRBV18 to TRBJ2-7, with D unresolved. V lost 3 bases, J lost 3 bases, and 12 bases lay in between. Germline CDR1 is KGHSH and CDR2 is LQKENI. This CDR3 has 14 amino acids. The CDR3 is CASSPQDLGYEQYF. For the CDR3, the DNA is TGTGCCAGCTCACCGCAGGATCTTGGCTACGAGCAGTACTTC.

V gene TRBV19 combines with J gene TRBJ1-5; 8 nucleotides match TRBD1. Losses at the gene ends were 4 bases for V and 7 bases for J; bases not matched to a gene: 12. The CDR3 spans 16 residues. The germline gives CDR1 LNHDA, CDR2 SQIVND (reference sequence). The CDR3 protein is CASSNPGQGWDQPQHF. In nucleotides, the CDR3 is TGTGCCAGTAGTAACCCTGGACAGGGCTGGGACCAGCCCCAGCATTTT.

The chain has TRBV2 and TRBJ2-5; 8 bases are shared with TRBD2. The CDR3 sequence is 15 residues long. The junction had 11 bases not matched to a gene; V was cut back by 6 bases and J by 5 bases. Germline CDR1 SNHLY, CDR2 FYNNEI. CDR3 residues: CASSFGGGQTETQYF. As DNA, the CDR3 is TGTGCCAGCAGCTTCGGGGGGGGCCAAACGGAGACCCAGTACTTC. Supplemented by reference TRBV2 and TRBJ2-5, the full variable domain reads EPEVTQTPSHQVTQMGQEVILRCVPISNHLYFYWYRQILGQKVEFLVSFYNNEISEKSEIFDDQFSVERPDGSNFTLKIRSTKLEDSAMYFCASSFGGGQTETQYFGPGTRLLVL.

The chain carries TRBV29-1 and TRBJ1-5; 9 bases match TRBD1. V gave up 6 bases and J gave up 3 bases; unmatched junction bases: 3. This CDR3 comprises 13 residues. Per the germline V gene, CDR1 is SQVTM and CDR2 is ANQGSEA. CDR3 DNA sequence: TGCAGCGTCGAACAGGGGGCCAATCAGCCCCAGCATTTT. Translating it yields CSVEQGANQPQHF.

In this sample, this clonotype turned up many times. The V call is TRBV3-1, the J call TRBJ1-1; D might be TRBD1 (6 bases). The germline V and J ends were trimmed by 4 bases and 5 bases, with 11 bases remaining between them. The germline CDR1 and CDR2 sequences are LGHDT and YNNKEL (reference sequence). There are 13 residues in the CDR3. As DNA, the CDR3 is TGTGCCAGCAGCCCCCAGGGGTGGACTGAAGCTTTCTTT. This encodes CASSPQGWTEAFF.

In this sample, this clonotype turned up many times. This chain joins TRBV10-3 and TRBJ2-5, with D possibly TRBD2 on 5 matching bases. Germline loops: CDR1 ENHRY, CDR2 SYGVKD. V dropped 6 bases and J dropped 3 bases, with 17 bases sitting between them. There are 15 residues in the CDR3. CDR3 coding DNA: TGTGCCATCAGCGGTACCCCGCTCGGGGAAGAGACCCAGTACTTC. It encodes CAISGTPLGEETQYF.

This clonotype occurred a few times. Written as DNA, the CDR3 is TGTGCTAGTGGTTACCCCCCAGGGAAAGTGGGACAGCTCCCTTCGTCCTACGAGCAGTACTTC. Translated, it gives CASGYPPGKVGQLPSSYEQYF. The chain joins TRBV12-5 to TRBJ2-7; the match to TRBD1 covers 7 bases. V lost 4 bases and J lost 1; bases outside the gene matches: 25. This CDR3 has 21 residues. Germline CDR1 reads LGHNT; CDR2 reads FRNRAP.

This clonotype was recorded a few times. One junction end does not reproduce the germline sequence, and a read error may be involved. For the CDR3, the DNA is TGTGCCAGCATTGAATCCAGGGGAATCTACGAGCAGTACTTC. This gives the protein CASIESRGIYEQYF. The gene calls are TRBV6-1 and TRBJ2-7; D is perhaps TRBD1 (6 bases). Germline CDR1 is MNHNS and CDR2 is SASEGT. The CDR3 runs to 14 residues.

Concerning this clonotype: A much larger clone lies a single base off, so this may be a read error. The V and J genes are TRBV7-3 and TRBJ2-3, with TRBD2 matching over 13 bases. The germline V gene has CDR1 SGHTA and CDR2 FQGTGA. The CDR3 sequence is 16 residues long. CDR3 DNA: TGTGCCAGCAGCTCTCCGACTAGCGGGAGGACAGATACGCTGTATTTT. It codes for CASSSPTSGRTDTLYF. Combining the CDR3 with reference TRBV7-3 and TRBJ2-3 gives the whole variable domain GAGVSQTPSNKVTEKGKYVELRCDPISGHTALYWYRQSLGQGPEFLIYFQGTGAADDSGLPNDRFFAVRPEGSVSTLKIQRTERGDSAVYLCASSSPTSGRTDTLYFGPGTRLTVL.

This clonotype was seen repeatedly, ten times or more. J is TRBJ1-5 and V is TRBV20-1; TRBD1 might be the D (5 bases). The V end was cut by 3 bases, the J end by 4 bases, with 13 bases between. The CDR3 loop spans 14 amino acids. Germline V gene data show CDR1 as DFQATT and CDR2 as SNEGSKA (reference sequence). CDR3 in DNA: TGCAGTGCTAGGGGAGAGGACACAAATCAGCCCCAGCATTTT. Translating it yields CSARGEDTNQPQHF.

There are many counts of this clonotype. This sequence joins TRBV28 and TRBJ2-3; 7 bases map to TRBD1. Losses at the gene ends were 7 bases for V and 5 bases for J; bases not matched to a gene: 12. The CDR3 spans 15 residues. CDR1 is MDHEN, CDR2 SYDVKM, per germline. The CDR3 sequence is CASTDRDRGIDTQYF. CDR3 DNA: TGTGCCAGCACCGACCGGGACAGAGGAATAGATACGCAGTATTTT.

There are many counts of this clonotype. This chain links TRBV30 with TRBJ2-2; no clear D. Between the trimmed V and J ends, which lost 4 bases and 0 bases, there was a span of 9 bases. From germline, CDR1 is GTSNPN and CDR2 SVGIG (reference sequence). There are 14 residues in the CDR3. As DNA, the CDR3 is TGTGCCTGGACACGCGGCCCGAACACCGGGGAGCTGTTTTTT. Protein sequence: CAWTRGPNTGELFF.

The V call is TRBV20-1, the J call TRBJ2-7; 11 bases agree with TRBD2. The CDR3 covers 14 residues. The germline CDR1 and CDR2 sequences are DFQATT and SNEGSKA (reference sequence). J was trimmed by 4 bases and V by 7 bases; bases with no gene match: 9. The CDR3 loop is CSVPGTSGDYEQYF. DNA for the CDR3: TGCAGTGTCCCCGGGACTAGCGGAGATTACGAGCAGTACTTC.

This CDR3 is CASSKGRTRGDNTEAFF. Written as DNA, the CDR3 is TGTGCCAGCAGTAAAGGACGGACAAGGGGAGATAACACTGAAGCTTTCTTT. The chain combines TRBV6-2 or TRBV6-3 with TRBJ1-1, with a tentative D call TRBD1 (5 bases). The V end lost 5 bases, the J end lost 2 bases, and 21 bases lay between the germline ends. This CDR3 region has 17 residues. Per germline, CDR1 MNHEY and CDR2 SVGEGT.

This clonotype was observed many times. The chain carries TRBV6-6 and TRBJ1-5; TRBD1 aligns across 7 bases. The junction had 4 bases not matched to a gene; V was cut back by 2 bases and J by 3 bases. The CDR3 is made up of 15 amino acids. CDR1 and CDR2 (germline): MNHNY, SVGAGI (reference sequence). The CDR3 DNA follows: TGTGCCAGCAGTTACCTGGGACAGATCAATCAGCCCCAGCATTTT. As protein: CASSYLGQINQPQHF.

This clonotype was picked up a small number of times. The chain combines TRBV4-2 with TRBJ1-1; D not certain. Germline V lookup: CDR1 LGHNA, CDR2 YNFKEQ. The CDR3 is made up of 15 amino acids. Trimming shortened V by 0 bases and J by 0 bases, and 8 bases separated the two germline ends. CDR3 nucleotides: TGTGCCAGCAGCCAAGATGGGAAAATGAACACTGAAGCTTTCTTT. It translates to CASSQDGKMNTEAFF.

A single count supports this clonotype. J is TRBJ1-2 and V is TRBV15; a weak D match, TRBD1 (6 bases). With 3 bases removed from V and 1 base from J, the gap between germline ends came to 21 bases. Looked up from germline, CDR1 is LNHNV and CDR2 is YYDKDF (reference sequence). The CDR3 contains 18 residues. CDR3 loop: CATSSRRGTGRDNYGYTF. The CDR3 bases are TGTGCCACCAGCAGTAGGAGGGGAACAGGGCGCGATAACTATGGCTACACCTTC.

This clonotype was detected many times. The V call is TRBV3-1, the J call TRBJ2-5, with D perhaps TRBD2 (5 bases). Deletions cut 0 bases from V and 5 bases from J, with 10 bases between. This CDR3 region has 14 residues. Germline lookup yields CDR1 LGHDT and CDR2 YNNKEL (reference sequence). CDR3 sequence: CASSQDSSGETQYF. The CDR3 DNA sequence: TGTGCCAGCAGCCAAGACTCGAGCGGCGAGACCCAGTACTTC.

This clonotype was found a few times. The V gene is TRBV27, the J gene TRBJ2-2; no clear D gene. From germline, CDR1 is MNHEY and CDR2 SMNVEV (reference sequence). The ends were cut back, 3 bases at V and 2 bases at J, with 4 bases in the middle. This CDR3 contains 13 residues. The CDR3 spells CASSFKNTGELFF. In DNA, the CDR3 is TGTGCCAGCAGTTTCAAAAACACCGGGGAGCTGTTTTTT.

There are many counts of this clonotype. The chain employs TRBV11-2 and TRBJ2-3; D unclear. Germline CDR1 and CDR2: SGHAT and FQNNGV. Trimming took off 0 bases at V and 4 bases at J, with 2 bases between the two ends. The CDR3 consists of 12 residues. In DNA form, the CDR3 reads TGTGCCAGCAGCTTAGATCCAGATACGCAGTATTTT. Its protein product is CASSLDPDTQYF.

CDR3 amino acids: CASSDRKGGPTNEKLFF. CDR3 coding DNA: TGTGCCAGCAGCGATCGTAAAGGGGGTCCAACTAATGAAAAACTGTTTTTT. V and J are TRBV9 and TRBJ1-4; a weak D match, TRBD1 (6 bases). Germline V lookup: CDR1 SGDLS, CDR2 YYNGEE. Trimming left V 3 bases short and J 0 bases short, with 15 bases between. CDR3 length equals 17 residues. Full variable domain (missing parts from reference TRBV9 and TRBJ1-4): DSGVTQTPKHLITATGQRVTLRCSPRSGDLSVYWYQQSLDQGLQFLIQYYNGEERAKGNILERFSAQQFPDLHSELNLSSLELGDSALYFCASSDRKGGPTNEKLFFGSGTQLSVL.